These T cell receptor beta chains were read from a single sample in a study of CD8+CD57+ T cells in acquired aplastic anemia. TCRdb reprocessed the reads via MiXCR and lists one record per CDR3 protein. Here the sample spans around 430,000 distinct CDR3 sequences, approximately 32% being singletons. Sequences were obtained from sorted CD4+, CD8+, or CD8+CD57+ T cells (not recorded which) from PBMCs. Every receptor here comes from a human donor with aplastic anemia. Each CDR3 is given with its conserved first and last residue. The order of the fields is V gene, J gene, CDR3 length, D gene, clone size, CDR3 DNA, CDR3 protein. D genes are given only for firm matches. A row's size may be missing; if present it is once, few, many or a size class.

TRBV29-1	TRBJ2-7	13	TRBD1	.	TGCAGCGTGATACAGGGGGATACCTACGAGCAGTACTTC	CSVIQGDTYEQYF
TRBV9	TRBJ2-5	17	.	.	TGTGCCAGCAGCGCTTCCGGGCCACGATCCTCCGGGGAGACCCAGTACTTC	CASSASGPRSSGETQYF
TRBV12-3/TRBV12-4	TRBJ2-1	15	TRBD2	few	TGTGCCAGCAGTCTAACTAGCGGGAGAACGAATGAGCAGTTCTTC	CASSLTSGRTNEQFF
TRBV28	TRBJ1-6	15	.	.	TGTGCCAGCAGTTTTCTTACAGGCTATAATTCACCCCTCCACTTT	CASSFLTGYNSPLHF
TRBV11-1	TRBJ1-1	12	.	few	TGTGCCAGCAGCTTAGTCGGACGTGGGGCTTTCTTT	CASSLVGRGAFF
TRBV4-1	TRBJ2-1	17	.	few	TGCGCCAGCAGCCAAGGGCGAGGGACTCGAACCTTCGATGAGCAGTTCTTC	CASSQGRGTRTFDEQFF
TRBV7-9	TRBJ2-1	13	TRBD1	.	TGTGCCAGCAACGACCAGGGGGCGCGTGAGCAGTTCTTC	CASNDQGAREQFF
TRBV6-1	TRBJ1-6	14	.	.	TGTGCCAGCAAAGGACCTGGCCAGGGTTCGACCCTCCACTTT	CASKGPGQGSTLHF
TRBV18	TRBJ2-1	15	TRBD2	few	TGTGCCAGCTCGTTCTTAGGGGAGGGATACAATGAGCAGTTCTTC	CASSFLGEGYNEQFF
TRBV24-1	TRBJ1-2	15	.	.	TGTGCCACCAGTGACGTCGGGGGGGCTGTCGGTGGCTACACCTTC	CATSDVGGAVGGYTF
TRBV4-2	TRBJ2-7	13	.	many	TGTGCCAGCAGCCCAACGACAGACTACGAGCAGTACTTC	CASSPTTDYEQYF
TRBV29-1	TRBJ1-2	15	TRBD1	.	TGCAGCGCAGAAAAGACAGGGGGCGGCGTGGGAGGCTACACCTTC	CSAEKTGGGVGGYTF
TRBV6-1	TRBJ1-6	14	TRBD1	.	TGTGCCAGCAGCCCCCAGGGGGCCTATTCACCCCTCCACTTT	CASSPQGAYSPLHF
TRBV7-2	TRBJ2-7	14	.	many	TGTGCCAGCAGCTTAGCCCCGGGTGGGCACGAGCAGTACTTC	CASSLAPGGHEQYF
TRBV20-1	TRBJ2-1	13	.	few	TGCAGTGCTAGACAACTAGAACTCAGTGAGCAGTTCTTC	CSARQLELSEQFF
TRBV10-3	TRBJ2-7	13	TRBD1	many	TGTGCCATCACCCAGCCGGGACAGGAGGGGCAGTACTTC	CAITQPGQEGQYF
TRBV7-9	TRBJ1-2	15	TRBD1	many	TGTGCCAGCAGCTTAGTCGCTGGGGACAGTGGTGGCTACACCTTC	CASSLVAGDSGGYTF
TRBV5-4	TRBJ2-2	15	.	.	TGTGCCAGCAGCTTAACAGGCCTGAACACCGGGGAGCTGTTTTTT	CASSLTGLNTGELFF
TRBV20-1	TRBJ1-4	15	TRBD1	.	TGCAGTGCACTACTGGTAGGGACAGGGGGAGAAAAACTGTTTTTT	CSALLVGTGGEKLFF
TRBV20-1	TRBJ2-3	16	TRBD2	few	TGCAGTGCTAGACCCCGGACTAGCGGGGGGACAGATACGCAGTATTTT	CSARPRTSGGTDTQYF
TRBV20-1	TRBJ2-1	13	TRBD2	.	TGCAGTGCTATTAGCGGGGGGTACAATGAGCAGTTCTTC	CSAISGGYNEQFF
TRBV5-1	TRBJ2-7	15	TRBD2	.	TGCGCCAGCAGCTCCCGACTAGCTGGATCCTACGAGCAGTACTTC	CASSSRLAGSYEQYF
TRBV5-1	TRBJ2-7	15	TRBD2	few	TGCGCCAGCAGCCCCAGCCCGGGAGGGAACGACGAGCAGTACTTC	CASSPSPGGNDEQYF
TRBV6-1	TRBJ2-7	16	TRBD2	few	TGTGCCAGCAGTGATAGCGGGAGGGCCTATCGGTACGAGCAGTACTTC	CASSDSGRAYRYEQYF
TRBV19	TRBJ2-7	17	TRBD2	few	TGTGCCAGTAGTCGCAGTAGACCCCGGACTAGCGGAGGCGAGCAGTACTTC	CASSRSRPRTSGGEQYF
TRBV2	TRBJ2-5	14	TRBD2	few	TGTGCCAGCAGCGTCGCAGCGGGGCAAGAGACCCAGTACTTC	CASSVAAGQETQYF
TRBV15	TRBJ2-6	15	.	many	TGTGCCACCAGAGCCGACGAGTCTGGGGCCAACGTCCTGACTTTC	CATRADESGANVLTF
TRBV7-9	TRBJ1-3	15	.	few	TGTGCCAGCAGCTTAGATGGGACCCCTGGAAACACCATATATTTT	CASSLDGTPGNTIYF
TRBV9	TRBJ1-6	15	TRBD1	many	TGTGCCAGCAGCGCCGGGACAGGGGGGGATTCACCCCTCCACTTT	CASSAGTGGDSPLHF
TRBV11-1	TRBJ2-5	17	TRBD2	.	TGTGCCAGCAGCCCGAGGACTAGCGGGACACATTGGGAGACCCAGTACTTC	CASSPRTSGTHWETQYF
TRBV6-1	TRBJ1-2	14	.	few	TGTGTCAGCAGTGAAGCGTACAGCGCGTATGGCTACACCTTC	CVSSEAYSAYGYTF
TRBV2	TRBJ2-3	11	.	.	TGTGCCAGCGCACTAGCAGATACGCAGTATTTT	CASALADTQYF
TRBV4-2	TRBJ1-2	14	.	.	TGTGCCAGCAGCCGAGAGACAGGTACCTATGGCTACACCTTC	CASSRETGTYGYTF
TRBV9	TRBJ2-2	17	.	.	TGTGCCAGCAGCCCGGGAGGACAGTCGCGAAACACCGGGGAGCTGTTTTTT	CASSPGGQSRNTGELFF
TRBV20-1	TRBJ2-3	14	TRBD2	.	TGCAGTGCTAGTACGGCTAGCGGGAGAGATACGCAGTATTTT	CSASTASGRDTQYF
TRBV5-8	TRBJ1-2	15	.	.	TGTGCCAGCAGCTTCGCCAAGGGGGGGGTTTCGGGCTACACCTTC	CASSFAKGGVSGYTF
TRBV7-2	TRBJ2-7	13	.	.	TGTGCCAGCAGCCCGAGGGTCTTGGGCGAGCAGTACTTC	CASSPRVLGEQYF
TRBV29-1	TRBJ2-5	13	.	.	TGCAGCGTTGAAGATCAGGGGTCTGAGACCCAGTACTTC	CSVEDQGSETQYF
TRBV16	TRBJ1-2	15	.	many	TGTGCCAGCAGCGGAGCGGTCGGGGGTGGCTATGGCTACACCTTC	CASSGAVGGGYGYTF
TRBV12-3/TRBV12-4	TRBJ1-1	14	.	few	TGTGCCAGCAGTTGGGGGGGGAGAAACACTGAAGCTTTCTTT	CASSWGGRNTEAFF
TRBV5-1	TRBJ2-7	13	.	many	TGCGCCAGCAGCCCCGGGGGGCCCCACGAGCAGTACTTC	CASSPGGPHEQYF
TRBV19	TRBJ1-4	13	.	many	TGTGCCAGTAGTATAGATTGGGGGCAGAAACTGTTTTTT	CASSIDWGQKLFF
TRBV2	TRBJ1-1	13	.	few	TGTGCCAGCGATTGGTCTCAGAACACTGAAGCTTTCTTT	CASDWSQNTEAFF
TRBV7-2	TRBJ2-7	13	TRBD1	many	TGTGCCAGCAGCTCCAGGACAGGGGATGAGCAGTACTTC	CASSSRTGDEQYF
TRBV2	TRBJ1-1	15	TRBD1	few	TGTGCCAGCAGCCTACCCGGGACAGGGAACAATGAAGCTTTCTTT	CASSLPGTGNNEAFF
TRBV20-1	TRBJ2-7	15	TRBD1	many	TGCAGTGCTAGAGATGTTAGGGGGACAGGGGTCGAGCAGTACTTC	CSARDVRGTGVEQYF
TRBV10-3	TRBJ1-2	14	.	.	TGTGCCATCAGTGAGAGCTATGGGCGTGTTGGCTACACCTTC	CAISESYGRVGYTF
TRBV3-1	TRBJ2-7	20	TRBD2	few	TGTGCCAGCAGCCAAGAACATCCAGGGTCGGGACTAGCGGGTACCTACGAGCAGTACTTC	CASSQEHPGSGLAGTYEQYF
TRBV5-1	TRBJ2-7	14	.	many	TGCGCCAGCAGCTTGATGCAGGGGTCTAGAGAGCAGTACTTC	CASSLMQGSREQYF